The 15 T cell receptor beta chains given below trace back to one sample, sequenced in a study of blood T cell repertoires in COVID-19 (dated by TCRdb to 2019 to 2021). Preparation of the library involved the immunoSEQ multiplex PCR assay. TCRdb limited this immuneACCESS table to in-frame rearrangements with V and J called. A share of clones is missing; checked studies link under half to unresolved V genes, and the rest is unexplained. Within this sample are roughly 170,000 clones, with about four fifths of them counted one time only. The top ten constitute 7.5% to 9.5% of the sample. Input material: peripheral blood. The receptor set was obtained from a man aged 40-50 years who had recovered from COVID-19.

V and J are TRBV7-9 and TRBJ2-1; 11 positions agree with TRBD2. Germline V gives CDR1 SEHNR, CDR2 FQNEAQ (reference sequence). The V and J ends lost 5 bases and 8 bases, in that order; junction bases with no gene match: 8. There are 15 residues in the CDR3. The CDR3, as DNA: TGTGCCAGCAGCCCTCGACTAGCGGGGATACATGAGCAGTTCTTC. It encodes CASSPRLAGIHEQFF.

The chain links TRBV11-2 to TRBJ2-3, with 7 bases lining up with TRBD2. The CDR3 is made up of 16 amino acids. The V segment lost 2 bases and the J segment 4 bases; nucleotides outside the gene matches: 9. Germline CDR1 and CDR2: SGHAT and FQNNGV. The CDR3 nucleotides are TGTGCCAGCAGCTTATACGGCGGGGGAAGCTCAGATACGCAGTATTTT. This translates into CASSLYGGGSSDTQYF. Complete variable domain (other parts from reference TRBV11-2 and TRBJ2-3): EAGVAQSPRYKIIEKRQSVAFWCNPISGHATLYWYQQILGQGPKLLIQFQNNGVVDDSQLPKDRFSAERLKGVDSTLKIQPAKLEDSAVYLCASSLYGGGSSDTQYFGPGTRLTVL.

The chain employs TRBV7-2 and TRBJ2-3; TRBD2 is a possible D gene (6 bases). V gave up 3 bases and J gave up 5 bases, with 12 bases separating them. This CDR3 has 14 amino acids. From germline, CDR1 is SGHTA and CDR2 FQGNSA. CDR3 loop: CASSFSGAQDTQYF. The CDR3 DNA reads TGTGCCAGCAGCTTCTCGGGAGCTCAAGATACGCAGTATTTT.

The V call is TRBV24-1, the J call TRBJ2-1, with 7 positions matching TRBD2. V dropped 2 bases and J dropped 6; count of bases not matched to a gene: 6. Germline loops: CDR1 KGHDR, CDR2 SFDVKD. The CDR3 covers 15 residues. The CDR3 DNA is TGTGCCACCAGTGATTGGGGGGGTGGACGCAATGAGCAGTTCTTC. Amino acids: CATSDWGGGRNEQFF.

This chain links TRBV7-9 with TRBJ2-7, with a possible D match to TRBD1 (7 bases). The CDR3 covers 15 residues. Germline-derived CDR1 and CDR2 are SEHNR and FQNEAQ (reference sequence). Trimming removed 2 bases from V and 0 bases from J, with 11 bases in between. The CDR3 region is CASSLSGGFSYEQYF. The CDR3, as DNA: TGTGCCAGCAGCTTATCAGGGGGGTTCTCCTACGAGCAGTACTTC.

A note on this clone: This may arise from a read error, as a much more abundant clone is one base away. This specimen includes other DNA sequences encoding the same CDR3. The chain carries TRBV7-2 and TRBJ2-3, with unresolved D. V was pared by 4 bases and J by 2 bases, with 4 bases between. CDR1 SGHTA and CDR2 FQGNSA come from the germline V gene. This CDR3 comprises 12 residues. The CDR3 nucleotides are TGTGCCAGCAGCTCTTTCACAGATACGCAGTATTTT. Amino acid sequence: CASSSFTDTQYF.

This clone was observed a single time. The chain joins TRBV2 to TRBJ2-7, with 8 bases fitting TRBD1. Trimming removed 0 bases from V and 2 bases from J; junction bases left unmatched: 15. The V gene's germline CDR1 is SNHLY and CDR2 FYNNEI. The CDR3 spans 19 residues. The DNA of the CDR3 is TGTGCCAGCAGTGAAGCGCCCGGACAGGGCGAGACGGATACCTACGAGCAGTACTTC. Translated, it gives CASSEAPGQGETDTYEQYF. Based on the CDR3 plus reference TRBV2 and TRBJ2-7, the full variable domain is EPEVTQTPSHQVTQMGQEVILRCVPISNHLYFYWYRQILGQKVEFLVSFYNNEISEKSEIFDDQFSVERPDGSNFTLKIRSTKLEDSAMYFCASSEAPGQGETDTYEQYFGPGTRLTVT.

This chain uses TRBV5-1 with TRBJ1-5, with a weak D call TRBD1 (6 bases). The CDR3 contains 17 residues. V gave up 3 bases and J gave up 2 bases, with 18 bases separating them. Germline assignment: CDR1 SGHRS and CDR2 YFSETQ. The CDR3 bases are TGCGCCAGCAGCTCCCTACCCCTTAGACAGGGCAATCAGCCCCAGCATTTT. This gives the protein CASSSLPLRQGNQPQHF.

This chain links TRBV6-4 with TRBJ2-1; the match to TRBD2 covers 7 bases. This CDR3 contains 16 residues. CDR1 and CDR2 from the germline V gene are MRHNA and SNTAGT. Trimming cost V 5 bases and J 6 bases; bases outside gene matches: 13. The CDR3 here is CASSISGTTRANEQFF. For the CDR3, the DNA is TGTGCCAGCAGTATTTCCGGGACTACGAGGGCCAATGAGCAGTTCTTC.

The V and J genes are TRBV5-4 and TRBJ2-7, with TRBD1 identical over 10 bases. The CDR3 has 14 amino acids. The ends lost 4 bases at V and 2 bases at J; junction bases unmatched: 3. The germline CDR1 and CDR2 sequences are SGHNT and YYREEE (reference sequence). The CDR3 DNA follows: TGTGCCAGCAGCCAGGGACAGGGGACCTACGAGCAGTACTTC. Translation: CASSQGQGTYEQYF.

J is TRBJ1-4 and V is TRBV28, with D tentatively TRBD1 (6 bases). CDR1 and CDR2 from the germline V gene are MDHEN and SYDVKM. Trimming left V 6 bases short and J 0 bases short, with 14 bases between. This CDR3 has 16 amino acids. CDR3 DNA sequence: TGTGCCAGCAGCCACAGGGATTCTGCAACTAATGAAAAACTGTTTTTT. Translating it yields CASSHRDSATNEKLFF. The whole variable domain, filled in from reference TRBV28 and TRBJ1-4, reads DVKVTQSSRYLVKRTGEKVFLECVQDMDHENMFWYRQDPGLGLRLIYFSYDVKMKEKGDIPEGYSVSREKKERFSLILESASTNQTSMYLCASSHRDSATNEKLFFGSGTQLSVL.

This clone was counted a few times. The chain uses TRBV7-3 and TRBJ2-2; D gene unclear. The CDR3 sequence is 13 residues long. V was shortened by 4 bases and J by 4 bases, with 7 bases between the two germline ends. Per the germline V gene, CDR1 is SGHTA and CDR2 is FQGTGA. The CDR3 region has the DNA TGTGCCAGCAGCTCGGGTCCCACCGGGGAGCTGTTTTTT. Translated: CASSSGPTGELFF. Based on the CDR3 plus reference TRBV7-3 and TRBJ2-2, the full variable domain is GAGVSQTPSNKVTEKGKYVELRCDPISGHTALYWYRQSLGQGPEFLIYFQGTGAADDSGLPNDRFFAVRPEGSVSTLKIQRTERGDSAVYLCASSSGPTGELFFGEGSRLTVL.

The sample holds one count of this clone. The rearrangement joins TRBV4-1 to TRBJ1-3; 8 positions match TRBD1. This CDR3 region has 15 residues. The V gene end was trimmed by 0 bases and the J gene end by 2 bases; junction bases not matched to a gene: 0. Germline CDR1 reads MGHRA; CDR2 reads YSYEKL. In DNA form, the CDR3 reads TGCGCCAGCAGCCAAGAGACAGGGGCTGGAAACACCATATATTTT. This translates into CASSQETGAGNTIYF.

This chain links TRBV7-3 with TRBJ2-1; 9 bases align to TRBD1. V gave up 2 bases and J gave up 8 bases; unmatched junction bases: 4. The CDR3 consists of 14 residues. Germline assignment: CDR1 SGHTA and CDR2 FQGTGA. The CDR3 here is CASSLGTGTHEQFF. The CDR3 region has the DNA TGTGCCAGCAGCTTAGGGACAGGGACCCATGAGCAGTTCTTC.

This rearrangement joins TRBV15 to TRBJ2-5; D may be TRBD1 (6 bases). CDR1 is LNHNV and CDR2 is YYDKDF in the germline V gene (reference sequence). Deletions cut 3 bases from V and 0 bases from J, with 8 bases between. The CDR3 has 14 residues. CDR3 DNA sequence: TGTGCCACCAGCAGGGACAGCAACCAAGAGACCCAGTACTTC. Its protein product is CATSRDSNQETQYF.